This T cell receptor beta chain was identified during a study of blood T cells in healthy people across ages. Combining a sample-barcoded 5' primer with a J-beta primer mix, a second PCR ran for roughly 7 to 12 cycles. TCRdb reprocessed the 5' RACE reads via MiXCR and lists one record per CDR3 protein. The sample lists about 640,000 distinct CDR3 sequences; approximately 50% were seen once. Researchers report isolating at least 6 million PBMCs per sample. With each sample, at least 5 micrograms of total RNA were extracted. CDR3 length: 13 amino acids. The V gene's germline CDR1 is SNHLY and CDR2 FYNNEI. V was clipped by 7 bases and J by 3 bases, with 12 bases between them.

The sequence was collected from a man in his sixties in good health. The V gene is TRBV2, the J gene TRBJ2-5; D is perhaps TRBD1 (6 bases). The sample comprised blood. In nucleotides, the CDR3 is TGTGCCAGCATGATGACAGGAAAAGAGACCCAGTACTTC. Encoded protein: CASMMTGKETQYF.